A single sample gave rise to the 21 T cell receptor beta chains below, sequenced in a study of patients and donors after allogeneic stem cell transplantation (dated by TCRdb to about 2020). The protocol used for the library was RT-PCR. Sequenced on a NextSeq 550. TCRdb applied fastp at Q25 and MiXCR to the public reads, then kept only in-frame beta chains. All rows with the same CDR3 protein become a single entry with the most common DNA and genes. Here the sample has roughly 250,000 distinct CDR3 sequences; roughly an eighth occur a single time. The top ten hold roughly 11% of the sample. Sequenced sample: blood, either unsorted or a sorted T cell fraction (not recorded which). These TCRs come from a human donor who was either an allogeneic HSCT recipient or a stem cell or donor lymphocyte infusion donor (not recorded which). It is not recorded whose cells these are; they may come from a transplant donor.

This clonotype appeared many times. The chain is built from TRBV27 and TRBJ2-7, with 10 bases that match TRBD2. The germline CDR1 and CDR2 sequences are MNHEY and SMNVEV (reference sequence). Trimming took 6 bases from V and 6 from J; bases not matched to a gene: 8. The CDR3 loop spans 14 amino acids. CDR3 region: CASRLASGSSEQYF. DNA of the CDR3: TGTGCCAGCAGACTAGCTAGCGGGAGTTCCGAGCAGTACTTC.

The chain links TRBV4-3 to TRBJ2-7; D is possibly TRBD2 (7 bases). Germline V gives CDR1 LGHNA, CDR2 YSLEER. This CDR3 contains 13 residues. V lost 4 bases, J lost 4 bases, and 11 bases lay in between. The CDR3 coding sequence is TGCGCCAGCAGCCGGAGGGGGGGGTACGAGCAGTACTTC. Amino acid sequence: CASSRRGGYEQYF.

This clonotype was observed at least ten times. The chain joins TRBV2 to TRBJ1-1, with a weak D call TRBD1 (5 bases). Germline assignment: CDR1 SNHLY and CDR2 FYNNEI. The CDR3 has 15 amino acids. V was shortened by 0 bases and J by 1 base, with 9 bases between the two germline ends. CDR3 loop: CASSEAGARNTEAFF. For the CDR3, the DNA is TGTGCCAGCAGTGAAGCAGGGGCCCGGAACACTGAAGCTTTCTTT.

Only a few counts were recorded for this clonotype. The chain recombines TRBV11-2 with TRBJ1-2; maybe TRBD1 (6 bases). Trimming removed 5 bases at V and 4 bases at J, with 17 bases between. The germline V gene encodes CDR1 SGHAT and CDR2 FQNNGV. The CDR3 has 15 residues. The CDR3 sequence is CASSPRGVSVYGYTF. The CDR3 DNA follows: TGTGCCAGCAGCCCAAGGGGGGTTTCGGTCTATGGCTACACCTTC.

This rearrangement joins TRBV2 to TRBJ2-7; D is unclear. Trimming left V 8 bases short and J 3 bases short, with 14 bases between. Germline V CDR1 and CDR2: SNHLY, FYNNEI. This CDR3 contains 13 residues. The CDR3 loop reads CASQRPENYEQYF. DNA for the CDR3: TGTGCCAGCCAAAGGCCGGAGAACTACGAGCAGTACTTC.

This sequence joins TRBV19 and TRBJ1-2; 9 bases are shared with TRBD1. Looked up from germline, CDR1 is LNHDA and CDR2 is SQIVND (reference sequence). The V segment lost 4 bases and the J segment 4 bases; nucleotides outside the gene matches: 10. The CDR3 spans 16 residues. In DNA, the CDR3 is TGTGCCAGTAGTACCAGAACAGGGGGCACGACCTATGGCTACACCTTC. This translates into CASSTRTGGTTYGYTF.

There are a few counts of this clonotype. V usage is TRBV7-2 and J usage is TRBJ2-1; no clear D gene. Trimming pared 5 bases from V and 6 bases from J, leaving 14 bases between. Germline V gene data show CDR1 as SGHTA and CDR2 as FQGNSA. The CDR3 extends over 14 amino acids. This CDR3 reads CASSPPPAGNEQFF. CDR3 DNA: TGTGCCAGCAGCCCCCCCCCCGCCGGCAATGAGCAGTTCTTC.

The rearrangement joins TRBV3-1 to TRBJ2-1; TRBD2 is a possible D gene (7 bases). The CDR3 has 17 amino acids. The ends were cut back, 0 bases at V and 5 bases at J, with 17 bases in the middle. In germline, CDR1 is LGHDT, CDR2 YNNKEL (reference sequence). CDR3 protein: CASSQDRGRGRDNEQFF. CDR3 DNA: TGTGCCAGCAGCCAAGATCGCGGGCGGGGGCGAGACAATGAGCAGTTCTTC.

This clonotype was detected a few times. V usage is TRBV10-3 and J usage is TRBJ2-1; weak D call: TRBD2 (6 bases). CDR1 and CDR2 from the germline V gene are ENHRY and SYGVKD. V was cut by 4 bases and J by 0 bases, with 10 bases left in between. CDR3 size: 15 residues. CDR3 nucleotide sequence: TGTGCCATCAGTGGGGGGGAAAGCTCCTACAATGAGCAGTTCTTC. Its protein product is CAISGGESSYNEQFF.

The table lists this clonotype with a few counts. The V gene is TRBV5-6, the J gene TRBJ2-5; D perhaps matches TRBD1 (7 bases). V shed 3 bases and J shed 5 bases, with 20 bases lying between them. The germline CDR1 and CDR2 sequences are SGHDT and YYEEEE. This CDR3 has 16 amino acids. This CDR3 reads CASSSGRGGGVETQYF. CDR3 DNA: TGTGCCAGCAGCTCGGGACGAGGGGGCGGGGTGGAGACCCAGTACTTC.

The chain couples TRBV12-3 or TRBV12-4 to TRBJ2-7, with TRBD2 matching over 7 bases. The CDR3 length is 16 residues. V lost 0 bases, J lost 3 bases, and 8 bases stayed unmatched. DNA for the CDR3: TGTGCCAGCAGTTTAGCCTTCGGACTAGGATTCTACGAGCAGTACTTC. Protein product: CASSLAFGLGFYEQYF.

The chain employs TRBV29-1 and TRBJ2-3; 12 positions agree with TRBD2. The CDR3 sequence is 16 residues long. With V trimmed by 4 bases and J by 2 bases, 7 bases remained unmatched. The germline CDR1 and CDR2 sequences are SQVTM and ANQGSEA. The CDR3 sequence: CSVGRRLAGDTDTQYF. CDR3 nucleotide sequence: TGCAGCGTTGGGAGGCGACTAGCGGGGGACACAGATACGCAGTATTTT.

CDR3 amino acids: CASSNRDFHNEQFF. The CDR3 bases are TGTGCCAGCAGTAACCGGGACTTCCACAATGAGCAGTTCTTC. The chain is built from TRBV12-3 or TRBV12-4 and TRBJ2-1; D is perhaps TRBD2 (6 bases). V lost 5 bases to trimming and J lost 5 bases, with 13 bases between them. This CDR3 is 14 amino acids long.

This clonotype occurred many times. CDR3 coding DNA: TGTGCCAGCAGTTACGCAGTTTTGAGCGGGGGTGGAGATACGCAGTATTTT. Its translation: CASSYAVLSGGGDTQYF. V and J are TRBV6-5 and TRBJ2-3; 8 nucleotides align to TRBD2. The germline V gene has CDR1 MNHEY and CDR2 SVGAGI. V lost 2 bases to trimming and J lost 5 bases; unmatched junction nucleotides: 12. The CDR3 totals 17 residues.

This clonotype was detected ten times or more. The V call is TRBV29-1, the J call TRBJ2-7, with TRBD2 matching over 8 bases. V gave up 6 bases and J gave up 0 bases; unmatched junction bases: 13. The CDR3 runs to 16 residues. Germline V gene data show CDR1 as SQVTM and CDR2 as ANQGSEA. The CDR3 here is CSVAGTSFRTSYEQYF. CDR3 nucleotides: TGCAGCGTGGCCGGGACTAGTTTTAGGACCTCCTACGAGCAGTACTTC.

The V call is TRBV6-1, the J call TRBJ2-7, with D perhaps TRBD1 (5 bases). Germline V lookup: CDR1 MNHNS, CDR2 SASEGT. The CDR3 spans 15 residues. V lost 4 bases and J 7 bases, leaving 20 bases between the germline ends. This CDR3 reads CASSGYVGARNEQYF. In DNA, the CDR3 is TGTGCCAGCAGTGGGTACGTTGGGGCGAGGAATGAGCAGTACTTC.

This clonotype turned up a few times. The chain employs TRBV29-1 and TRBJ1-2; 8 nucleotides agree with TRBD1. V gave up 6 bases and J gave up 6 bases; unmatched junction bases: 3. The CDR3 consists of 11 residues. CDR1 SQVTM and CDR2 ANQGSEA come from the germline V gene. The CDR3 is CSVRGQDGYTF. The CDR3, as DNA: TGCAGCGTCAGGGGGCAGGATGGCTACACCTTC.

The chain recombines TRBV5-1 with TRBJ2-7; a weak D match, TRBD2 (6 bases). This CDR3 spans 15 amino acids. Per the germline V gene, CDR1 is SGHRS and CDR2 is YFSETQ. Deletions cut 4 bases from V and 0 bases from J, with 14 bases between. The CDR3 DNA sequence: TGCGCCAGCAGCCGAAGCGGGCAGAGCTCCTACGAGCAGTACTTC. This codes for CASSRSGQSSYEQYF.

This clonotype showed up just a few times. This chain links TRBV12-3 or TRBV12-4 with TRBJ2-5; weak D call: TRBD2 (5 bases). The V gene lost 5 bases and the J gene lost 4 bases, with 14 bases spanning the gap. The CDR3 runs to 14 residues. CDR3 sequence (DNA): TGTGCCAGCAGTCCCCCGGGGTTGGGAGAGACCCAGTACTTC. Its translation is CASSPPGLGETQYF.

This clonotype occurred once. The chain combines TRBV7-9 with TRBJ2-5, with 8 bases fitting TRBD2. The CDR3 consists of 15 residues. The germline gives CDR1 SEHNR, CDR2 FQNEAQ (reference sequence). V shed 5 bases and J 1 base; nucleotides not matched to a gene: 6. The CDR3 coding sequence is TGTGCCAGCAGCAGCAGCGGGGGCCTCCAAGAGACCCAGTACTTC. It codes for CASSSSGGLQETQYF.

This chain links TRBV7-2 with TRBJ1-1; 9 bases map to TRBD1. CDR1 is SGHTA, CDR2 FQGNSA, per germline. There are 14 residues in the CDR3. J lost 4 bases, V lost 5 bases, and 5 bases had no gene match. The CDR3 here is CASSRDRAGTEAFF. The CDR3 DNA follows: TGTGCCAGCAGCAGGGACAGGGCGGGCACTGAAGCTTTCTTT.